This paragraph covers one TCR beta chain sequence. CDR1 is SNHLY, CDR2 FYNNEI, per germline. CDR3 length: 16 amino acids. The ends were cut back, 5 bases at V and 5 bases at J, with 18 bases in the middle. This sample is part of a study of technical replicates of blood from a few donors. Clones were sequenced by immunoSEQ multiplex PCR, and TCRdb holds only the in-frame ones, with some missing. The data contain tens of thousands of clones, nearly 96% of them singletons. This clonotype was obtained from a human donor in good health. The chain uses TRBV2 and TRBJ2-2; D may be TRBD1 (6 bases). Sequences were obtained from T cells isolated from PBMCs. This chain's CDR3 is CASSPRQARGTGELFF. Written as DNA, the CDR3 is TGTGCCAGCAGTCCCAGACAGGCCCGTGGGACCGGGGAGCTGTTTTTT.